This TCR beta chain was observed in a study of blood T cell repertoires in COVID-19. For the study at large: COVID-19 samples, acute and convalescent, were from the United States, Italy and Spain. In each case, the material was cDNA or gDNA derived from T cells, B-cell-depleted T cells, or PBMCs.

CDR1 is MDHEN and CDR2 is SYDVKM in the germline V gene. V shed 2 bases and J shed 5 bases, with 9 bases lying between them. The CDR3 spans 13 residues. Original analysis: Nucleated cell number was recorded as an estimate derived from reference gene primer amplification. Measured with immunoSEQ multiplex PCR; TCRdb has only the in-frame clones, and not every one. V, J and clone size derive from that table, while D and trimming were established from the DNA sequence. Of about 78,000 clones in the sample, more than 75% were seen once. Specimen: peripheral blood. The sequence derives from an older woman with acute or convalescent COVID-19. The chain is built from TRBV28 and TRBJ2-5; the D is unclear. CDR3 bases: TGTGCCAGCAGTTTAGGGCTGAAGGAGACCCAGTACTTC. It translates to CASSLGLKETQYF.